The present TCR beta chain was sequenced within a study of shared clonotypes between healthy human individuals (dated by TCRdb to the early 2020s). Notes on the research overall: The cohort comprised a couple of women and three men aged 18 to 49 years. To estimate repertoire size and how much clonotypes are shared between individuals, the study performed deep sequencing of blood TCR repertoires from roughly five healthy adults. Per donor, leukapheresis produced somewhere between about 0.85 and 8.9 billion PBMCs. To increase sequencing depth and limit assay-specific biases, TCR repertoire library preparation and sequencing were carried out by different laboratories using diverse techniques. Per donor, three plates each were used for CD4 naive and CD4 memory, two for CD8 naive, and one for CD8 memory.

What the work shows at the level of the full study, not this receptor alone: Around 5% of naive CD4, 3.5% of naive CD8, around 2.3% of memory CD4, and approximately 0.4% of memory CD8 clonotypes were shared across a few donors. Because the study included only a small number of donors, the genetic and exposure-history diversity represented was limited. Estimated clonotype richness was generally larger for naive than for memory subsets. Compared with non-shared clonotypes, clonotypes shared by all four sorted-subset donors had higher generation probabilities. Rarefaction of sorted-subset datasets indicated incomplete sequencing despite the large sequencing depth. Pairwise subsampling led to the expectation that sequencing depth would affect the degree of clonotype sharing among donors. Only blood was sampled, and tissue TCR repertoires likely differ from those in blood.

CDR3 length: 12 amino acids, cysteine to phenylalanine. Just CDR3 DNA is preserved here, 36 bases in frame from base 1. The germline V gene specifies LGHNA as CDR1 and YNFKEQ as CDR2. V loses 5 bases of germline sequence and J loses 5 bases, and the interval between the two ends is 8 bases. Concerning this clone: What this receptor recognizes is not known. Base qualities are missing; no much larger clone stands one base away.

Using the deep immunoSEQ assay, multiplex PCR amplified TCR CDR3 regions from genomic DNA. Extracted genomic DNA from each cell subset was distributed evenly across all wells of several immunoSEQ 96-well plates, and each plate was treated as a replicate. Each replicate PCR for sorted subsets received roughly 200 ng genomic DNA, equal to 30,000 or so T cell genomes. The purified libraries were quantified using a Qubit 3.0 fluorometer, sized with a Bioanalyzer 2100, and then quantified again using the KAPA Library Quantification kit. Every immunoSEQ 96-well plate was sequenced on a separate single-read 150-cycle Illumina NextSeq 550 flow cell. The paper's data handling went like this. Because only junctional sequences without quality scores were contained in the immunoSEQ output, filtering matching that applied to full-length reads could not be performed. Sequences were annotated with PyIR, a Python wrapper for IgBLAST v1.9, and V/J genes and CDR3 were assigned using IMGT germline references. Reads with weak V/J assignments (E-value above 1e-6), missing CDR3, stop codons, out-of-frame junctions, or ambiguous translated residues were removed. A V3J clonotype was defined by an identical inferred V gene, J gene, and CDR3 amino acid sequence. Percentage overlap between repertoires was calculated by dividing the number of shared unique clonotypes by the size of the smaller repertoire. RTK rarefaction, the Chao1 estimator, and Recon v2.1 estimates of unobserved clonotypes were used to assess repertoire richness. OLGA was used to compute generation probabilities for all TCRbeta clonotypes that the gDNA method yielded from a few donors. Not all clones reach the TCRdb copy of this immuneACCESS table, which keeps in-frame sequences only. Checked studies attribute under half of the gap to unresolved V genes and leave the rest unexplained. That table furnishes V, J and clone size, whereas the DNA furnished D and trimming. The sample table shows approximately 400,000 clones, and 96% are seen once. More than 0.3% of the sample goes to the ten largest clones.

Healthy HIV-negative adults with no recently reported acute infections or vaccinations were included as donors. Every donor was a Caucasian adult residing in Nashville, Tennessee, USA. CD8 memory samples combined magnetically selected CD45RO+ cells with CCR7-negative CD45RA+ effector memory (TemRA) cells. Blood was collected by leukapheresis, and PBMCs were isolated by Ficoll-Histopaque density gradient centrifugation and then cryopreserved in liquid nitrogen vapor phase. Purity and quantity of every magnetically sorted T cell population were checked by analytical flow cytometry. From each sorted fraction, genomic DNA was isolated and quantified by UV absorbance on a Nanodrop 2000c.

The chain uses TRBV4-2 and TRBJ2-3; no D gene call is confident. Specimen: memory CD8+ T cells sorted from blood. According to the study, the label for this sample's cell subset or site signals: CD45RO+ cells pooled with CCR7-negative TemRA cells. The clonotype was recovered from a man aged 25-45 years in good health. Here is the DNA: TGTGCCAGCAGCTTCTCTAGAGATACGCAGTATTTT. Translated, this gives CASSFSRDTQYF.